Detailed here is one TCR beta chain. This clonotype was detected only a few times. Its binding antigen is unknown. There are no base qualities to consult, and no much larger clone falls within one base. The sample comes from a study of T cells after yellow fever vaccination (dated by TCRdb to between 2019 and 2020). Study-level background: The SMART-Seq v4 Ultra Low Input RNA kit was used to prepare libraries from fractions with low cell numbers. The cohort comprised two healthy male donors, one aged 18 to 30 and one aged 30 to 40 years. Bulk TCR alpha and beta repertoires were sequenced longitudinally to track T-cell clones before and after primary and booster YFV17D yellow fever vaccination. Blood was collected at multiple timepoints before and after primary and secondary immunization, and bulk PBMC replicates and cell subsets were isolated. The paper as a whole reports these results and caveats: Compared with the primary T-cell response, the secondary T-cell response was faster but weaker, reaching its peak on day 5 rather than on day 15. A small fraction of clonotypes showed up in both the CD4 and CD8 compartments, probably as a result of convergent recombination. FACS-sorted repertoires could contain abundant contaminating clonotypes from the bulk population, so computational filtering was required. Because the study included only a couple of donors, the extent to which the findings can be generalized is limited. Most clones expanded after primary vaccination were re-detected after the booster (almost 98% of CD4 and roughly 85% of CD8), suggesting broad memory maintenance.

TCR cDNA was made using 5'RACE template switching, a step that added a universal primer site and unique molecular identifiers. Priming for cDNA synthesis came from both the TCR alpha and TCR beta constant segments. Library amplification used two PCR steps, and the second PCR step added sample barcodes and sequencing adapters. Libraries were sequenced on Illumina HiSeq 2500 (2x100 bp) or NovaSeq (2x150 bp). The authors' analysis ran thus. Demultiplexing of reads and collapsing into UMI consensus sequences were performed with MIGEC, and V(D)J alignment was carried out with MiXCR. Vaccine-responding clonotypes were defined with edgeR using replicate PBMC samples, requiring FDR below 0.01 and a log2 fold change above 5 up to day 15. Each bulk clonotype was labeled CD4 or CD8 based on which sequenced repertoire, CD4 or CD8, contained the clonotype at higher abundance. TCRdb handled the public reads itself, with Q25 trimming in fastp and clone calling in MiXCR, and kept productive beta chains. Each entry merges the rows of one CDR3 protein and shows their most common DNA and genes. What appears here as the V and J calls and clone size reflects TCRdb's work, not the paper's. In this sample the table shows hundreds of thousands of distinct CDR3 sequences, 9% to 15% of which occur a single time. The ten largest make up more than 12% of the sample.

The treatment or condition label, as the study defines it: live attenuated yellow fever vaccine strain. At each blood-draw timepoint, two biological replicates of bulk PBMCs were collected. A standard Ficoll-Paque protocol was used to isolate PBMCs from peripheral blood. RNA was extracted with TriZol from bulk PBMCs, CD4 and CD8 fractions, and dextramer-positive and dextramer-negative fractions. The sequence was collected from a man younger than 45 who received the YFV17D yellow fever vaccine. Material: PBMCs, obtained on the day of the yellow fever booster vaccination.

The DNA sequence is given as TGTGCCAGTCGGTTGGCGGGAGAATTGAACTACGAGCAGTACTTC. Translation gives CASRLAGELNYEQYF. The V and J genes are TRBV19 and TRBJ2-7, with 7 middle bases fitting TRBD2. CDR1 and CDR2 are read off the germline V gene (reference sequence) as LNHDA and SQIVND. Ends trimmed: V by 8 bases, J by 3 bases; bases unmatched to a gene: 13. Inclusive of the bounding cysteine and phenylalanine, the CDR3 is 15 residues long. Solely the CDR3 DNA is kept, with 45 bases framed from the first base. Reference TRBV19 and TRBJ2-7 genes cover what lies past the CDR3, so the full variable domain is DGGITQSPKYLFRKEGQNVTLSCEQNLNHDAMYWYRQDPGQGLRLIYYSQIVNDFQKGDIAEGYSVSREKKESFPLTVTSAQKNPTAFYLCASRLAGELNYEQYFGPGTRLTVT.